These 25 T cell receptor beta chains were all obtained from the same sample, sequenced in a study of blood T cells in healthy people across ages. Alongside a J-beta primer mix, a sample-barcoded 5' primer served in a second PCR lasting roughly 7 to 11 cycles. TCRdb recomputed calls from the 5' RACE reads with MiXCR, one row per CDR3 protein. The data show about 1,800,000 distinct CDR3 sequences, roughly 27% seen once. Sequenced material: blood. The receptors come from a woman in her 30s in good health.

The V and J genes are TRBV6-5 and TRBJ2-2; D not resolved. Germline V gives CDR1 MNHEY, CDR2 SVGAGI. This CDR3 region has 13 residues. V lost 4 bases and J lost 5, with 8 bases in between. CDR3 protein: CASSSVVTGELFF. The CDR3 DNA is TGTGCCAGCAGTTCAGTAGTGACCGGGGAGCTGTTTTTT.

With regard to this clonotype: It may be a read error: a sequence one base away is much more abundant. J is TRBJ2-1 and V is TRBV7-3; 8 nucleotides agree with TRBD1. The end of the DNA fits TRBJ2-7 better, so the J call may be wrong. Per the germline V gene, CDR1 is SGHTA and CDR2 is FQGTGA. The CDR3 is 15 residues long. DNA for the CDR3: TGTGCCAGCAGCTTCGACAGGGGCCATTACAATGAGCAGTACTTC. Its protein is CASSFDRGHYNEQYF.

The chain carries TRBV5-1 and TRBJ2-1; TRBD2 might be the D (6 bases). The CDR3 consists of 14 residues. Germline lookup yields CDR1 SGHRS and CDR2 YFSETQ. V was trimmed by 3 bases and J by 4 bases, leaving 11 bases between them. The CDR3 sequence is CASSSWDLYNEQFF. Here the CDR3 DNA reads TGCGCCAGCAGCTCCTGGGACTTGTACAATGAGCAGTTCTTC. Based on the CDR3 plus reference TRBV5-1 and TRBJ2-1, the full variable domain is KAGVTQTPRYLIKTRGQQVTLSCSPISGHRSVSWYQQTPGQGLQFLFEYFSETQRNKGNFPGRFSGRQFSNSRSEMNVSTLELGDSALYLCASSSWDLYNEQFFGPGTRLTVL.

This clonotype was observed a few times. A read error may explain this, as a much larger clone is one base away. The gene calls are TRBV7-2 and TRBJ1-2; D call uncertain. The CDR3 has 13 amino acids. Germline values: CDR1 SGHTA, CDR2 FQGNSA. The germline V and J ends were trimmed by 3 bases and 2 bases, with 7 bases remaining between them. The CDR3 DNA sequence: TGTGCCAGCAGCTTTCCACAGAACTATGGCTACACCTTC. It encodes CASSFPQNYGYTF.

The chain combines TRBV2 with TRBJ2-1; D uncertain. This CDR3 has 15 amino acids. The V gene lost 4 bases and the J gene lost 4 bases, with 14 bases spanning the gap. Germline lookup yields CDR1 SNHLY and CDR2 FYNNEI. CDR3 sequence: CASSGLGRQYNEQFF. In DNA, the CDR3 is TGTGCCAGCAGTGGCTTGGGCAGGCAATACAATGAGCAGTTCTTC.

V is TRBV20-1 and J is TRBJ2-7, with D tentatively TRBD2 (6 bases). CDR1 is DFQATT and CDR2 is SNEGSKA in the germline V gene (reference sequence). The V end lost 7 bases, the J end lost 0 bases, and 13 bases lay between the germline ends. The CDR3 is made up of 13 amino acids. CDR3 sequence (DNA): TGCAGTGTCCTTAGCGGAAGCTCCTACGAGCAGTACTTC. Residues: CSVLSGSSYEQYF.

CDR3 sequence (DNA): TGCAGTGCTAGCGTTAGCGGGAGGTCCGAGCAGTACTTC. Its translation is CSASVSGRSEQYF. V gene TRBV20-1 combines with J gene TRBJ2-7; 10 positions agree with TRBD2. Trimming removed 3 bases from V and 6 bases from J; junction bases left unmatched: 5. This CDR3 comprises 13 residues. Germline loops: CDR1 DFQATT, CDR2 SNEGSKA (reference sequence).

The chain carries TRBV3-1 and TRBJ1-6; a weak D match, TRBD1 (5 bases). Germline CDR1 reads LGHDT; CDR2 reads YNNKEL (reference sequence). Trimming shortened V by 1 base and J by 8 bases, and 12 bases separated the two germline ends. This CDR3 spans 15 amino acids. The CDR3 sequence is CASSQGQGRDSPLHF. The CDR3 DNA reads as TGTGCCAGCAGCCAAGGGCAGGGCAGGGATTCACCCCTCCACTTT.

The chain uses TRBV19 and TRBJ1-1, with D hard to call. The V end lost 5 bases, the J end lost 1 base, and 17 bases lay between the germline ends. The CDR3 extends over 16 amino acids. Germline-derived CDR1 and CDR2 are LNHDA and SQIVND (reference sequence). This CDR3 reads CASSPWAREANTEAFF. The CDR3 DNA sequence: TGTGCCAGTAGTCCCTGGGCCCGGGAAGCGAACACTGAAGCTTTCTTT.

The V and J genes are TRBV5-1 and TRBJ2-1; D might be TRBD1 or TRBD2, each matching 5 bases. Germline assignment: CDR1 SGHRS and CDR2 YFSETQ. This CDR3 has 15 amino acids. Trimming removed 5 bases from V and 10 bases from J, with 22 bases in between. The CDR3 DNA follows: TGCGCCAGCAGGGCCGGGACCATCATTTTCGTCGAGCAGTTCTTC. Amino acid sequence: CASRAGTIIFVEQFF.

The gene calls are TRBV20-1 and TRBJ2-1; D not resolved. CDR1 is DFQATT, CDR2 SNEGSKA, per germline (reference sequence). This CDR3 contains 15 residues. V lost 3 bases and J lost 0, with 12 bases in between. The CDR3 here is CSASSDRSSYNEQFF. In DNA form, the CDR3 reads TGCAGTGCTAGCAGCGACCGGAGCTCCTACAATGAGCAGTTCTTC.

The CDR3 loop is CASRSVAGLNEQFF. Here the CDR3 DNA reads TGTGCCAGCAGGTCCGTAGCGGGACTGAATGAGCAGTTCTTC. V usage is TRBV7-2 and J usage is TRBJ2-1; 8 positions agree with TRBD2. The trim removed 6 bases at V and 7 bases at J, leaving 8 bases unmatched. Germline-derived CDR1 and CDR2 are SGHTA and FQGNSA. The CDR3 is made up of 14 amino acids.

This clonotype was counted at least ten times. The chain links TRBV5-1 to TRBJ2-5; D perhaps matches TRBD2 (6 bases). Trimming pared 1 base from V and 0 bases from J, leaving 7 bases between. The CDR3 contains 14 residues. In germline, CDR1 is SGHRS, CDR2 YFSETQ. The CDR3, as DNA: TGCGCCAGCAGCTTGTGGGGGGACCAAGAGACCCAGTACTTC. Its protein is CASSLWGDQETQYF.

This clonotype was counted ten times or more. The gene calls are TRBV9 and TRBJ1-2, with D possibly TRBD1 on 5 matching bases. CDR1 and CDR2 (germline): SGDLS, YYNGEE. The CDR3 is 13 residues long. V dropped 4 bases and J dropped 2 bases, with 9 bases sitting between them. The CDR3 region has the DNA TGTGCCAGCAGCTCCGGGGCGAACTATGGCTACACCTTC. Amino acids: CASSSGANYGYTF.

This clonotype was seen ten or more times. DNA of the CDR3: TGTGCCAGCGGAGAGGGTGGACGAAACAATCAGCCCCAGCATTTT. Amino acids: CASGEGGRNNQPQHF. The V gene is TRBV7-2, the J gene TRBJ1-5, with no clear D. The CDR3 is 15 residues long. Trimming removed 8 bases at V and 3 bases at J, with 17 bases between. Germline V gives CDR1 SGHTA, CDR2 FQGNSA.

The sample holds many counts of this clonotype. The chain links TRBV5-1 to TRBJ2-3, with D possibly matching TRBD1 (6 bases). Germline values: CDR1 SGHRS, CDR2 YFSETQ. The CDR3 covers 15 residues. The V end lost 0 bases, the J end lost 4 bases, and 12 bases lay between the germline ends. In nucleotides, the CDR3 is TGCGCCAGCAGCTTGGTCGGCAGGGGAGCAGATACGCAGTATTTT. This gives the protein CASSLVGRGADTQYF. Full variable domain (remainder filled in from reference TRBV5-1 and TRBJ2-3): KAGVTQTPRYLIKTRGQQVTLSCSPISGHRSVSWYQQTPGQGLQFLFEYFSETQRNKGNFPGRFSGRQFSNSRSEMNVSTLELGDSALYLCASSLVGRGADTQYFGPGTRLTVL.

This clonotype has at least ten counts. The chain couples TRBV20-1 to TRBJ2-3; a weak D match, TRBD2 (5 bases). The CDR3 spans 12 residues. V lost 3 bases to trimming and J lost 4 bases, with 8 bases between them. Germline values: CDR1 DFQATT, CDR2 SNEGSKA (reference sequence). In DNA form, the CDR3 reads TGCAGTGCTAGCACTAGTCCAGATACGCAGTATTTT. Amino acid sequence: CSASTSPDTQYF.

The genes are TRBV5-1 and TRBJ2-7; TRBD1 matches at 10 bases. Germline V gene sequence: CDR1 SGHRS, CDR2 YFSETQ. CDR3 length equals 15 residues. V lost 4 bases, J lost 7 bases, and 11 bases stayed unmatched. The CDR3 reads CASSKGTGVYNEQYF. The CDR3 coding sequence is TGCGCCAGCAGCAAGGGGACAGGGGTCTACAATGAGCAGTACTTC.

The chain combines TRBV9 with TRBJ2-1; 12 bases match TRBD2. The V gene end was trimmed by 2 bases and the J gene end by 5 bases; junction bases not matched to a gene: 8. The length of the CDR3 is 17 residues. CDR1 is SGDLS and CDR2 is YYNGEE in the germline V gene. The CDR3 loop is CASSVSLAGGNDNEQFF. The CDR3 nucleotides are TGTGCCAGCAGCGTCTCCCTAGCGGGAGGGAATGACAATGAGCAGTTCTTC.

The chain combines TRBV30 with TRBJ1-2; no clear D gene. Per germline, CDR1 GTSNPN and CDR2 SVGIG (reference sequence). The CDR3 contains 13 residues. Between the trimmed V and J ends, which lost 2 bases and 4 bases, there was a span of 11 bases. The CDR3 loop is CAWSLGGGYGYTF. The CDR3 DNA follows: TGTGCCTGGAGTTTGGGCGGTGGCTATGGCTACACCTTC.

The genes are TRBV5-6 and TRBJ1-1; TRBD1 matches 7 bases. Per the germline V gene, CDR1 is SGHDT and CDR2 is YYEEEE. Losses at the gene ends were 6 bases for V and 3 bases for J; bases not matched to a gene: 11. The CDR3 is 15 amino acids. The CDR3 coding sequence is TGTGCCAGCAACACAGGGGTCGGTGTGTACACTGAAGCTTTCTTT. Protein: CASNTGVGVYTEAFF.

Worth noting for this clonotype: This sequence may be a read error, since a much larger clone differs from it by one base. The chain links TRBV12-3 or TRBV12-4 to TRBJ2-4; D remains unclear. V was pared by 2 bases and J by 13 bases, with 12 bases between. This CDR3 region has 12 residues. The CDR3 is CASSLPINEQYF. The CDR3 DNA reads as TGTGCCAGCAGTTTACCGATCAATGAGCAGTACTTC.

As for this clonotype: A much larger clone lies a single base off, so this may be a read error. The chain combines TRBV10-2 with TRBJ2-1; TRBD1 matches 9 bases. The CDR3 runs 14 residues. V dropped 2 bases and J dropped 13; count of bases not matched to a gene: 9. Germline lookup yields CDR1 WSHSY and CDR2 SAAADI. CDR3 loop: CASSETGGAETQFF. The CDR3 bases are TGCGCCAGCAGTGAGACAGGGGGCGCGGAGACCCAGTTCTTC.

CDR3 sequence (DNA): TGTGCCAGCAGCCAAGTCTTTCAAAGGGACCCCGGACATGCGGAGACCCAGTACTTC. Its protein is CASSQVFQRDPGHAETQYF. The chain links TRBV4-2 to TRBJ2-5, with D perhaps assigned TRBD1 or TRBD2 (5 bases each). The CDR3 has 19 residues. Germline loops: CDR1 LGHNA, CDR2 YNFKEQ. Trimming removed 1 base from V and 5 bases from J, with 26 bases in between.

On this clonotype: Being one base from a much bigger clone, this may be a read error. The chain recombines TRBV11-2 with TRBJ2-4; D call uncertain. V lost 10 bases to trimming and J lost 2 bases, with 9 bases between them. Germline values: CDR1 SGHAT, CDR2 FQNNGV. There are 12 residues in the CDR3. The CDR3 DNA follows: TGTGCCACCGAGCTTCCCAAAAACATTCAGTACTTC. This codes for CATELPKNIQYF. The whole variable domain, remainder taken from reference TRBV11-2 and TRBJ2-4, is EAGVAQSPRYKIIEKRQSVAFWCNPISGHATLYWYQQILGQGPKLLIQFQNNGVVDDSQLPKDRFSAERLKGVDSTLKIQPAKLEDSAVYLCATELPKNIQYFGAGTRLSVL.